The 5 T cell receptor beta chains in this list originate from one sample, sequenced in a study of blood T cell repertoires in COVID-19. The method was immunoSEQ multiplex PCR; TCRdb's version includes in-frame clones alone and lacks a portion of them. The sample yields around 340,000 clones, 80% to 90% seen once. The source material was PBMCs or T cells enriched from blood (not recorded which). These receptors were collected from a middle-aged woman with acute COVID-19.

The sample holds one count of this clone. The V gene is TRBV2, the J gene TRBJ2-3; 9 bases fit TRBD2. V dropped 1 base and J dropped 4; count of bases not matched to a gene: 9. CDR1 and CDR2 (germline): SNHLY, FYNNEI. This CDR3 spans 17 amino acids. The CDR3 DNA is TGTGCCAGCAGTGAAGTTCGAGTAGCGGGAGACCCAGATACGCAGTATTTT. Translated, it gives CASSEVRVAGDPDTQYF.

This sequence joins TRBV27 and TRBJ1-1; no clear D. CDR1 is MNHEY, CDR2 SMNVEV, per germline (reference sequence). The length of the CDR3 is 15 residues. V lost 3 bases to trimming and J lost 5 bases, with 16 bases between them. The CDR3 region is CASSFHPRTGTEAFF. The CDR3 coding sequence is TGTGCCAGCAGTTTCCACCCCCGGACGGGGACTGAAGCTTTCTTT.

The chain is built from TRBV14 and TRBJ2-2, with 9 bases that match TRBD1. CDR1 is SGHDN and CDR2 is FVKESK in the germline V gene. The CDR3 runs 14 residues. With V trimmed by 4 bases and J by 6 bases, 3 bases remained unmatched. CDR3 sequence: CASSPTGGPGELFF. The DNA for the CDR3 is TGTGCCAGCAGCCCCACAGGGGGCCCCGGGGAGCTGTTTTTT.

The genes are TRBV2 and TRBJ1-3; 7 nucleotides agree with TRBD1. Germline CDR1 and CDR2: SNHLY and FYNNEI. The J segment lost 0 bases and the V segment lost 6 bases, leaving 5 bases of the junction unmatched. This CDR3 has 15 amino acids. CDR3 DNA: TGTGCCAGCAGCAGCGACAGGGCCTCTGGAAACACCATATATTTT. This sequence encodes CASSSDRASGNTIYF.

This chain connects TRBV27 to TRBJ2-3; TRBD2 matches 8 bases. After removal of 1 base from V and 2 bases from J, the junction contained 8 bases not matched to a gene. CDR1 MNHEY and CDR2 SMNVEV come from the germline V gene (reference sequence). The CDR3 totals 17 residues. CDR3 protein: CASSLYGSGTLTDTQYF. CDR3 bases: TGTGCCAGCAGTTTATACGGTAGCGGGACCCTCACAGATACGCAGTATTTT.